These T cell receptor beta chains were read from a single sample in a study of persistence of HIV-infected CD4 T cells. These TCRs are of unknown antigen specificity. Using immunoSEQ multiplex PCR, the repertoire was profiled, and TCRdb retains in-frame clones only, with some absent. Of some 30,000 clones listed, 82% are singletons. The sequences come from CD4+ T cells sorted from PBMCs after 18-hour stimulation, collected from a patient who received antiretroviral therapy. The receptors here all came from an adult woman with HIV who was CMV-seropositive. Each CDR3 is given with its conserved first and last residue. A D gene is named only where the DNA matches it firmly. Clone size appears in some rows only: once, few, many, or a class for an expanded clone.

>TRBV10-3|TRBJ2-7|TRBD1|NA
CAIRGQGTSYEQYF
TGTGCCATCAGGGGACAGGGAACTTCCTACGAGCAGTACTTC
>TRBV18|TRBJ1-3|NA|NA
CASSPPGSPGNTIYF
TGTGCCAGCTCACCACCGGGTTCCCCTGGAAACACCATATATTTT
>TRBV3-1/TRBV3-2|TRBJ2-2|NA|NA
CASSQGGRTGELFF
TGTGCCAGCAGCCAAGGGGGAAGGACCGGGGAGCTGTTTTTT
>TRBV2|TRBJ1-2|TRBD1|NA
CASSPPRQGGAKVRVMGRGYTF
TGTGCCAGCAGTCCCCCGCGGCAGGGGGGGGCGAAAGTTAGGGTGATGGGCCGCGGCTACACCTTC
>TRBV5-4|TRBJ2-4|NA|NA
CASSFDKNIQYF
TGTGCCAGCAGCTTCGACAAAAACATTCAGTACTTC
>TRBV7-8|TRBJ1-2|NA|NA
CASRQDPGTGGYTF
TGTGCCAGCAGACAGGACCCTGGGACGGGAGGCTACACCTTC
>TRBV3-1/TRBV3-2|TRBJ1-1|NA|once
CASSQDKGQAFF
TGTGCCAGCAGCCAAGATAAGGGGCAAGCTTTCTTT
>TRBV28|TRBJ1-1|NA|once
CASSLRRTEAFF
TGTGCCAGCAGTTTACGCCGGACTGAAGCTTTCTTT
>TRBV5-1|TRBJ1-6|NA|NA
CASSISGGVNSPLHF
TGCGCCAGCTCCATAAGCGGGGGGGTCAATTCACCCCTCCACTTT
>TRBV7-8|TRBJ1-1|NA|NA
CASSVQGWDTEAFF
TGTGCCAGCAGCGTACAGGGATGGGACACTGAAGCTTTCTTT
>TRBV11-3|TRBJ2-1|TRBD2|NA
CASSFGLAGGNEQFF
TGTGCCAGCAGCTTTGGTCTAGCGGGGGGGAATGAGCAGTTCTTC
>TRBV28|TRBJ2-7|TRBD2|NA
CASTTGGGSYEQYF
TGTGCCAGCACCACGGGGGGAGGATCCTACGAGCAGTACTTC
>TRBV4-1|TRBJ2-7|TRBD1|NA
CASSQEYRGYANEQYF
TGCGCCAGCAGCCAAGAATACAGGGGGTATGCGAACGAGCAGTACTTC
>TRBV5-1|TRBJ2-3|TRBD2|NA
CASSTGTSGSSDTQYF
TGCGCCAGCAGCACCGGGACTAGCGGGAGTTCAGATACGCAGTATTTT
>TRBV7-3|TRBJ2-7|NA|NA
CASSLMPGVSYEQYF
TGTGCCAGCAGCTTAATGCCGGGGGTGTCCTACGAGCAGTACTTC
>TRBV25-1|TRBJ2-6|NA|NA
CASSGAWGDGANVLTF
TGTGCCAGCAGTGGGGCTTGGGGGGATGGGGCCAACGTCCTGACTTTC
>TRBV28|TRBJ1-2|NA|NA
CASSCRGAGCYGYTF
TGTGCCAGCAGTTGTAGGGGCGCGGGATGCTATGGCTACACCTTC
>TRBV7-9|TRBJ2-3|NA|NA
CASSYPKTGTSSTDTQYF
TGTGCCAGCAGCTATCCCAAGACGGGGACATCCAGCACAGATACGCAGTATTTT
>TRBV3-1/TRBV3-2|TRBJ1-1|NA|NA
CASSGCVPSIRTEAFF
TGTGCCAGCAGCGGATGTGTTCCTTCAATTCGCACTGAAGCTTTCTTT
>TRBV30|TRBJ2-2|NA|NA
CAYSGQNTGELFF
TGTGCCTACAGCGGTCAGAACACCGGGGAGCTGTTTTTT
>TRBV6-2/TRBV6-3|TRBJ1-6|NA|NA
CASSYLLEGTDSYNSPLHF
TGTGCCAGCAGTTACCTGCTGGAAGGGACCGACTCCTATAATTCACCCCTCCACTTT
>TRBV5-8|TRBJ2-3|TRBD1|NA
CASRATGGTDTQYF
TGTGCCAGCAGGGCGACAGGGGGCACAGATACGCAGTATTTT
>TRBV2|TRBJ2-3|NA|NA
CASVSSQIFDTQYF
TGTGCCAGCGTTAGCAGTCAGATATTCGATACGCAGTATTTT
>TRBV28|TRBJ1-2|NA|NA
CASSSGGGKDGYTF
TGTGCCAGCAGCAGCGGGGGGGGTAAGGATGGCTACACCTTC
>TRBV18|TRBJ1-1|NA|NA
CASSPQGDFTEAFF
TGTGCCAGCTCACCACAGGGTGATTTCACTGAAGCTTTCTTT
>TRBV24-1|TRBJ2-2|NA|NA
CAAEGQNTGELFF
TGTGCCGCGGAGGGACAAAACACCGGGGAGCTGTTTTTT
>TRBV7-3|TRBJ2-5|TRBD2|NA
CASSSLAGGFQETQYF
TGTGCCAGCAGCTCCTTAGCGGGAGGGTTCCAAGAGACCCAGTACTTC
>TRBV6-5|TRBJ1-2|NA|NA
CASSYGQGRGYTF
TGTGCCAGCAGTTACGGGCAGGGCCGGGGCTACACCTTC
>TRBV9|TRBJ2-5|NA|NA
CASSAQDSETQYF
TGTGCCAGCAGCGCCCAGGATTCCGAGACCCAGTACTTC
>TRBV6-6|TRBJ2-2|TRBD1|NA
CASRGQGSITGELFF
TGTGCCAGCAGGGGACAGGGGTCCATCACCGGGGAGCTGTTTTTT
>TRBV29-1|TRBJ2-1|NA|NA
CSIRGGATGYNEQFF
TGCAGCATCCGCGGGGGCGCTACGGGGTACAATGAGCAGTTCTTC
>TRBV9|TRBJ2-7|TRBD2|NA
CASSVGTSGHYEQYF
TGTGCCAGCAGCGTAGGGACTAGCGGCCACTACGAGCAGTACTTC
>TRBV18|TRBJ2-2|NA|few
CASSLNTNTGELFF
TGTGCCAGCTCCCTCAACACGAACACCGGGGAGCTGTTTTTT
>TRBV6-1|TRBJ1-1|NA|NA
CASSEKRAGEAFF
TGTGCCAGCAGTGAAAAAAGGGCGGGCGAAGCTTTCTTT
>TRBV6-5|TRBJ2-5|TRBD1|NA
CASSTGHGETQYF
TGTGCCAGCTCGACAGGGCATGGAGAGACCCAGTACTTC
>TRBV5-1|TRBJ1-5|NA|few
CASSLDSNQPQHF
TGCGCCAGCAGCTTGGATAGCAATCAGCCCCAGCATTTT
>TRBV2|TRBJ2-3|TRBD2|NA
CATGGGDTQYF
TGTGCCACCGGGGGAGGGGATACGCAGTATTTT
>TRBV4-3|TRBJ1-4|NA|NA
CASSRDRLNEKLFF
TGCGCCAGCAGCCGAGACAGGCTCAATGAAAAACTGTTTTTT
>TRBV13|TRBJ2-1|NA|NA
CASSRAEGRGNEQFF
TGTGCCAGCAGCAGGGCGGAGGGCCGGGGCAATGAGCAGTTCTTC
>TRBV18|TRBJ2-5|TRBD1|NA
CASSPPRQGTEETQYF
TGTGCCAGCTCACCACCTAGACAGGGGACGGAGGAGACCCAGTACTTC
>TRBV28|TRBJ1-1|TRBD1|few
CASGTVLNTEAFF
TGTGCCAGCGGGACAGTTTTGAACACTGAAGCTTTCTTT
>TRBV27|TRBJ2-1|TRBD2|NA
CASSLASGSSWNEQFF
TGTGCCAGCAGTTTGGCTAGCGGGAGCTCATGGAATGAGCAGTTCTTC
>TRBV6-4|TRBJ2-3|NA|NA
CASSVKGTDTQYF
TGTGCCAGCAGTGTTAAGGGCACAGATACGCAGTATTTT
>TRBV6-5|TRBJ1-5|TRBD1|NA
CASSSRTGSNQPQHF
TGTGCCAGCAGTTCGCGGACAGGGAGCAATCAGCCCCAGCATTTT
>TRBV29-1|TRBJ2-6|NA|NA
CSVDRHSSGANVLTF
TGCAGCGTAGACAGGCACAGCTCTGGGGCCAACGTCCTGACTTTC
>TRBV11-3|TRBJ1-1|NA|NA
CASSLGANTEAFF
TGTGCCAGCAGCTTAGGTGCCAACACTGAAGCTTTCTTT
>TRBV6-6|TRBJ2-3|NA|NA
CASRPDRTSTDTQYF
TGTGCCAGCAGACCCGACAGGACAAGCACAGATACGCAGTATTTT
>TRBV9|TRBJ1-3|TRBD1|NA
CASSVAGQGGNTIYF
TGTGCCAGCAGCGTAGCCGGACAGGGTGGAAACACCATATATTTT